These 5 T cell receptor beta chains came from one sample sequenced in a study of shared clonotypes between healthy human individuals (dated by TCRdb to about 2020). Library construction relied on the immunoSEQ multiplex PCR assay. The clones in this table, taken by TCRdb from immuneACCESS, are in-frame only. Not every clone is retained; where verified, under half of the shortfall comes from an unresolved V gene, and the cause of the rest is unknown. This sample comprises approximately 1.4 million clones, 95% to 99% of them detected only once. The ten largest clones represent about 0.4% of the sample. Sequenced input: naive CD4+ T cells sorted from blood. The cell subset or site label, as the study defines it: CD45RA+ positively selected. Receptors were obtained from a man between 25 and 39 years old in good health.

This clone has only one observation. The chain is built from TRBV7-8 and TRBJ2-7; perhaps TRBD1 as D (6 bases). Germline loops: CDR1 SGHVS, CDR2 FQNEAQ. There are 16 residues in the CDR3. V dropped 7 bases and J dropped 3 bases, with 22 bases sitting between them. CDR3 residues: CASTLRSGGVNYEQYF. The CDR3 DNA reads as TGTGCCAGCACTCTTAGGTCTGGGGGCGTAAACTACGAGCAGTACTTC.

In this sample, this clone turned up once. The gene calls are TRBV19 and TRBJ1-1; the D gene is possibly TRBD1 (5 bases). Per germline, CDR1 LNHDA and CDR2 SQIVND (reference sequence). The V end was cut by 6 bases, the J end by 0 bases, with 14 bases between. This CDR3 contains 15 residues. The CDR3 here is CASSHRRQMNTEAFF. DNA for the CDR3: TGTGCCAGTAGCCATCGGCGACAGATGAACACTGAAGCTTTCTTT.

The rearrangement links TRBV10-3 to TRBJ2-2; D might be TRBD1 (6 bases). Germline values: CDR1 ENHRY, CDR2 SYGVKD. V was clipped by 4 bases and J by 5 bases, with 11 bases between them. The CDR3 runs to 14 residues. CDR3 DNA: TGTGCCATCAGTGGTTTGGGGGCAACCGGGGAGCTGTTTTTT. It specifies CAISGLGATGELFF.

This chain links TRBV5-1 with TRBJ1-2, with TRBD1 identical over 10 bases. The J segment lost 7 bases and the V segment lost 2 bases, leaving 11 bases of the junction unmatched. Germline CDR1 SGHRS, CDR2 YFSETQ. CDR3 size: 16 residues. The CDR3 here is CASSFTGTGDGGGYTF. CDR3 coding DNA: TGCGCCAGCAGCTTTACCGGGACAGGGGACGGTGGTGGCTACACCTTC.

This clone showed up just once. The chain employs TRBV7-6 and TRBJ1-2, with TRBD1 identical over 7 bases. The CDR3 is 13 amino acids. Germline CDR1 SGHVS, CDR2 FNYEAQ. Unmatched junction bases numbered 8, after V lost 5 bases and J lost 8 bases. The CDR3 region has the DNA TGTGCCAGCAGCCCTGAGAGACAGGGCGGCTACACCTTC. Its protein product is CASSPERQGGYTF. Variable domain in full (rest from reference TRBV7-6 and TRBJ1-2): GAGVSQSPRYKVTKRGQDVALRCDPISGHVSLYWYRQALGQGPEFLTYFNYEAQQDKSGLPNDRFSAERPEGSISTLTIQRTEQRDSAMYRCASSPERQGGYTFGSGTRLTVV.